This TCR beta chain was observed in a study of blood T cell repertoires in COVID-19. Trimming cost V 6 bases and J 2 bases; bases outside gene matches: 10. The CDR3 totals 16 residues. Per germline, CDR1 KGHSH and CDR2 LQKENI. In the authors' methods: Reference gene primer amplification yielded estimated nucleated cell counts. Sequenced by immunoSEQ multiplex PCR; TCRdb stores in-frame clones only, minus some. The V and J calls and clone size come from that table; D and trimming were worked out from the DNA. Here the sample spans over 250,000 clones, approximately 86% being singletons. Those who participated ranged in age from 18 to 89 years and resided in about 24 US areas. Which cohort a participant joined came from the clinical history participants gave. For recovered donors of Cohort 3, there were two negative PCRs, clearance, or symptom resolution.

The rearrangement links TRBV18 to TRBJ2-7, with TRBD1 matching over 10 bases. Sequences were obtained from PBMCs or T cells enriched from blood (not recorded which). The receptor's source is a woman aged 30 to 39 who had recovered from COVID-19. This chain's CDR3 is CASSLNRDRGTYEQYF. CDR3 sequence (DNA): TGTGCCAGCTCCCTTAACCGGGACAGGGGAACCTACGAGCAGTACTTC.